The present TCR beta chain was sequenced within a study of T-cell reconstitution after alpha-beta-depleted transplantation in children. It was with unique molecular identifiers that the TCRbeta library was prepared. Each CDR3 protein gets one entry after TCRdb re-called the PCR reads with MiXCR. The sample lists about 290,000 distinct CDR3 sequences, 7.5% to 9% occurring once. V lost 5 bases and J lost 8, with 21 bases in between. Germline V gene sequence: CDR1 LGHDT, CDR2 YNNKEL (reference sequence). The CDR3 is 15 residues long. On this clonotype: No antigen is known for it.

Overall study results and limits: It was newly produced T cells that mostly accounted for T-cell counts and diversity one year after transplant.

The V gene is TRBV3-1, the J gene TRBJ1-1; D may be TRBD1 (5 bases). Sequences were derived from peripheral blood, sampled 360 days after TCRalphabeta/CD19-depleted stem cell transplant. The receptor comes from a female patient aged 2-9 years who had a stem cell transplant for Fanconi anemia, so the T cells may come from the graft donor. The CDR3 is CASSDRQISRSEAFF. The CDR3 coding sequence is TGTGCCAGCAGCGACAGACAGATATCAAGATCCGAAGCTTTCTTT.